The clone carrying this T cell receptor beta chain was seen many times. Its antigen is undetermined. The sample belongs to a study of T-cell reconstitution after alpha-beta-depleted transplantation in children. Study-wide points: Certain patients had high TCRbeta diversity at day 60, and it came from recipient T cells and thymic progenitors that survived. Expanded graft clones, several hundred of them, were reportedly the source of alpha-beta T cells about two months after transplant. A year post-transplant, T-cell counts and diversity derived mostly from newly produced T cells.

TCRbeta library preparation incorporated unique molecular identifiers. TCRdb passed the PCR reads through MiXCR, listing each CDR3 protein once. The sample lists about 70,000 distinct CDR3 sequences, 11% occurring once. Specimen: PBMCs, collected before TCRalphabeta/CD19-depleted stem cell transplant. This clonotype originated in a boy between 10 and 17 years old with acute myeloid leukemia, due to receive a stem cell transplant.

The CDR3 DNA reads TGTGCCAGCAGCCAAGACAGACTGAATGAAAAACTGTTTTTT. Translated: CASSQDRLNEKLFF. This rearrangement joins TRBV3-1 to TRBJ1-4, with D unclear. Per germline, CDR1 LGHDT and CDR2 YNNKEL (reference sequence). The CDR3 totals 14 residues. V was shortened by 0 bases and J by 5 bases, with 7 bases between the two germline ends.